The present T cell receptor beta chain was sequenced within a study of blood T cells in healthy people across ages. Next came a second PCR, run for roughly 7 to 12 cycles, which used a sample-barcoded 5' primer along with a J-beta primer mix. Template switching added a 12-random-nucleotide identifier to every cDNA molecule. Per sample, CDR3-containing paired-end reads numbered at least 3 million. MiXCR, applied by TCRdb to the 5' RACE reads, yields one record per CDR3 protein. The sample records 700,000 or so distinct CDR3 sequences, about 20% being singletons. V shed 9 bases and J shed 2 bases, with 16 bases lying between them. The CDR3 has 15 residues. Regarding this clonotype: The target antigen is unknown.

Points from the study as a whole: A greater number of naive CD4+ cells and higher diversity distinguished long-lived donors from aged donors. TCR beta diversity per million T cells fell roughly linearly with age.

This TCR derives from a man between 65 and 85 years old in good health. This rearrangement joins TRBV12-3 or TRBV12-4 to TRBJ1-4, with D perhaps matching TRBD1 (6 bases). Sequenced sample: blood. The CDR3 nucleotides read TGTGCCAGTACCCCGAGGGGGGGTACTAATGAAAAACTGTTTTTT. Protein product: CASTPRGGTNEKLFF.